Reported below is one TCR beta chain. The record originates from a study of blood T cell repertoires in COVID-19. The repertoire was sequenced with immunoSEQ multiplex PCR; TCRdb's copy has only in-frame clones and lacks some. The repertoire includes about 140,000 clones, about four fifths of them detected once, and around 8% sits in the top ten. The CDR3 consists of 14 residues. CDR1 is SGHDT, CDR2 YYEEEE, per germline. V gave up 0 bases and J gave up 3 bases, with 10 bases separating them. V and J are TRBV5-6 and TRBJ2-7; tentative D call: TRBD2 (5 bases). This clonotype was sampled from a human donor in a cohort sampled during active COVID-19. The material sequenced was peripheral blood. This CDR3 is CASSLGGDLYEQYF. The CDR3 DNA sequence: TGTGCCAGCAGCTTGGGGGGAGATCTCTACGAGCAGTACTTC.